These 28 T cell receptor beta chains came from one sample sequenced in a study of shared clonotypes between healthy human individuals. Sequencing used immunoSEQ multiplex PCR; TCRdb keeps in-frame clones, though not all of them. The data contain roughly 500,000 clones, less than 80% of them singletons. Sequences were obtained from PBMCs. The source of these receptors is a woman between 40 and 55 years old in good health. Some clones in this sample may be carry-over from other donors' samples.

V is TRBV6-1 and J is TRBJ1-4; 9 nucleotides agree with TRBD1. Germline V CDR1 and CDR2: MNHNS, SASEGT. V dropped 8 bases and J dropped 7; count of bases not matched to a gene: 5. The CDR3 loop spans 13 amino acids. In DNA, the CDR3 is TGTGCCAGCCAGACAGGGGGAGGTGAAAAACTGTTTTTT. Translating it yields CASQTGGGEKLFF.

This clone was detected only a few times. V is TRBV7-2 and J is TRBJ2-7; D is uncertain. CDR1 is SGHTA, CDR2 FQGNSA, per germline. Deletions cut 2 bases from V and 6 bases from J, with 5 bases between. The CDR3 is made up of 11 amino acids. CDR3 DNA: TGTGCCAGCAGCTTATCAACCGAGCAGTACTTC. This sequence encodes CASSLSTEQYF.

The genes are TRBV5-8 and TRBJ2-7; D is unclear. The ends were cut back, 1 base at V and 3 bases at J, with 5 bases in the middle. There are 12 residues in the CDR3. Germline loops: CDR1 SGHTS, CDR2 YDEGEE. The CDR3 sequence is CASSLRSYEQYF. The CDR3 bases are TGTGCCAGCAGCTTGAGGAGCTACGAGCAGTACTTC.

This clone was seen a single time. The chain uses TRBV7-2 and TRBJ1-1; D might be TRBD1 (5 bases). The germline V and J ends were trimmed by 5 bases and 0 bases, with 13 bases remaining between them. There are 15 residues in the CDR3. Germline V lookup: CDR1 SGHTA, CDR2 FQGNSA. The CDR3 DNA follows: TGTGCCAGCAGCCCTCAGGGCCAGTTGAACACTGAAGCTTTCTTT. Amino acids: CASSPQGQLNTEAFF.

A few counts support this clone. V is TRBV18 and J is TRBJ2-1; 8 nucleotides agree with TRBD2. Germline V gene sequence: CDR1 KGHSH, CDR2 LQKENI. V dropped 3 bases and J dropped 9; count of bases not matched to a gene: 10. CDR3 length: 15 amino acids. CDR3 bases: TGTGCCAGCTCACCTCCGGCCGGGGGGGTTCGTGAGCAGTTCTTC. This encodes CASSPPAGGVREQFF.

This clone came up a few times. CDR3 in amino acids: CAWSQARNTEAFF. CDR3 coding DNA: TGTGCCTGGAGTCAGGCACGTAACACTGAAGCTTTCTTT. The rearrangement joins TRBV30 to TRBJ1-1; D gene uncertain. CDR3 length: 13 residues. Looked up from germline, CDR1 is GTSNPN and CDR2 is SVGIG (reference sequence). The V end lost 2 bases, the J end lost 2 bases, and 9 bases lay between the germline ends.

The chain combines TRBV4-2 with TRBJ2-7; a possible D gene is TRBD1 (6 bases). Trimming pared 4 bases from V and 2 bases from J, leaving 12 bases between. Germline CDR1 LGHNA, CDR2 YNFKEQ. The CDR3 length is 14 residues. The CDR3 DNA reads TGTGCCAGCAGCCGAGGGGGTTATCCCTACGAGCAGTACTTC. Protein: CASSRGGYPYEQYF.

This sequence joins TRBV10-2 and TRBJ2-1; 10 bases are a match to TRBD2. The junction had 8 bases not matched to a gene; V was cut back by 5 bases and J by 7 bases. The CDR3 is 15 amino acids. CDR1 and CDR2 from the germline V gene are WSHSY and SAAADI. CDR3 DNA: TGCGCCAGCAGTCAGGCTAGCGGGGGACCTAATGAGCAGTTCTTC. This translates into CASSQASGGPNEQFF.

This chain connects TRBV7-9 to TRBJ2-2; D gene ambiguous. The CDR3 length is 15 residues. Germline V lookup: CDR1 SEHNR, CDR2 FQNEAQ (reference sequence). Between the trimmed V and J ends, which lost 4 bases and 4 bases, there was a span of 13 bases. The CDR3 sequence: CASSSSRDGTGELFF. The CDR3 coding sequence is TGTGCCAGCAGCTCGTCAAGGGATGGCACCGGGGAGCTGTTTTTT. The entire variable domain, with the rest obtained from reference TRBV7-9 and TRBJ2-2, is as follows: DTGVSQNPRHKITKRGQNVTFRCDPISEHNRLYWYRQTLGQGPEFLTYFQNEAQLEKSRLLSDRFSAERPKGSFSTLEIQRTEQGDSAMYLCASSSSRDGTGELFFGEGSRLTVL.

The rearrangement links TRBV19 to TRBJ1-5, with no clear D. CDR3 length: 13 residues. V lost 2 bases and J 4 bases, leaving 6 bases between the germline ends. The germline V gene has CDR1 LNHDA and CDR2 SQIVND (reference sequence). DNA of the CDR3: TGTGCCAGTAGTATAAGGGAAAATCAGCCCCAGCATTTT. It codes for CASSIRENQPQHF.

This clone was observed a handful of times. The chain's CDR3 is CASSLVSAEQYF. As DNA, the CDR3 is TGTGCCAGCAGCTTAGTGAGTGCCGAGCAGTACTTC. The J gene is TRBJ2-5, the V gene TRBV11-2; D not certain. The J call could be wrong; TRBJ2-7 is a better fit for the DNA end. From germline, CDR1 is SGHAT and CDR2 FQNNGV. This CDR3 region has 12 residues.

This sequence joins TRBV6-1 and TRBJ1-2; D is perhaps TRBD1 (6 bases). CDR3 length equals 14 residues. Trimming removed 2 bases from V and 5 bases from J, with 12 bases in between. Germline-derived CDR1 and CDR2 are MNHNS and SASEGT. The CDR3 DNA sequence: TGTGCCAGCAGTGAACAGGGGTTACGGTATGGCTACACCTTC. It codes for CASSEQGLRYGYTF.

About this clone itself: A far bigger clonotype differs at one base, so this is likely a read error. The chain is built from TRBV11-2 and TRBJ1-4, with TRBD1 as a possible D gene (5 bases). The CDR3 has 13 amino acids. Looked up from germline, CDR1 is SGHAT and CDR2 is FQNNGV. In DNA form, the CDR3 reads TGTGCCAGCAGCTTATCAGGGCGAGAAAAACTGCTTTTT. This sequence encodes CASSLSGREKLLF.

The chain recombines TRBV5-1 with TRBJ2-5; D not resolved. Trimming cost V 1 base and J 2 bases, with 6 bases left between them. CDR1 is SGHRS and CDR2 is YFSETQ in the germline V gene. This CDR3 comprises 13 residues. The CDR3 reads CASSLSSQETQYF. The CDR3 DNA reads as TGCGCCAGCAGCTTGAGTAGTCAAGAGACCCAGTACTTC.

The V call is TRBV2, the J call TRBJ2-3; D might be TRBD2 (6 bases). V lost 8 bases, J lost 2 bases, and 14 bases lay in between. This CDR3 is 14 amino acids long. Germline loops: CDR1 SNHLY, CDR2 FYNNEI. CDR3 protein: CASGDLQYTDTQYF. The CDR3 coding sequence is TGTGCCAGCGGGGACTTACAGTACACAGATACGCAGTATTTT. The variable domain in full, with the rest retrieved from reference TRBV2 and TRBJ2-3, is EPEVTQTPSHQVTQMGQEVILRCVPISNHLYFYWYRQILGQKVEFLVSFYNNEISEKSEIFDDQFSVERPDGSNFTLKIRSTKLEDSAMYFCASGDLQYTDTQYFGPGTRLTVL.

Concerning this clone itself: A far bigger clonotype differs at one base, so this is likely a read error. This chain uses TRBV2 with TRBJ1-1, with TRBD1 identical over 7 bases. The germline gives CDR1 SNHLY, CDR2 FYNNEI. The CDR3 covers 14 residues. The V and J ends lost 5 bases and 5 bases, in that order; junction bases with no gene match: 8. The CDR3 region is CASSSRGRMTEAFF. DNA of the CDR3: TGTGCCAGCAGTTCGAGGGGGCGCATGACTGAAGCTTTCTTT.

This sequence joins TRBV5-1 and TRBJ2-5, with TRBD2 identical over 7 bases. Germline V gene lookup returns CDR1 SGHRS and CDR2 YFSETQ. Losses at the gene ends were 5 bases for V and 5 bases for J; bases not matched to a gene: 9. This CDR3 contains 14 residues. CDR3 sequence reads: CASRTSTAGETQYF. The CDR3 nucleotides are TGCGCCAGCAGGACTAGCACCGCTGGGGAGACCCAGTACTTC.

This chain links TRBV5-6 with TRBJ2-7; TRBD1 matches at 10 bases. The V gene end was trimmed by 4 bases and the J gene end by 3 bases; junction bases not matched to a gene: 4. CDR3 length: 14 amino acids. Germline V CDR1 and CDR2: SGHDT, YYEEEE. DNA for the CDR3: TGTGCCAGCAGCCGGACAGGGGGTGACTACGAGCAGTACTTC. This translates into CASSRTGGDYEQYF.

Notes on this clone: This may be a read error: a much more frequent sequence differs by one nucleotide. The rearrangement uses TRBV5-1 and TRBJ1-2; D ambiguous. The V end was cut by 0 bases, the J end by 0 bases, with 6 bases between. This CDR3 comprises 14 residues. Germline CDR1 is SGHRS and CDR2 is YFSETQ. The CDR3 loop is CASSLETTNYGYTF. The CDR3 bases are TGCGCCAGCAGCTTGGAGACAACTAACTATGGCTACACCTTC.

Of note for this clone: Since a much larger clone is just one base distant, this may be a read error. V is TRBV30 and J is TRBJ1-5; D is uncertain. This CDR3 spans 14 amino acids. V lost 2 bases, J lost 3 bases, and 11 bases lay in between. Germline V CDR1 and CDR2: GTSNPN, SVGIG (reference sequence). The chain's CDR3 is CAWSTGRNNQPQHF. The CDR3 DNA sequence: TGTGCCTGGAGTACTGGACGGAACAATCAGCCCCAGCATTTT. Complete variable domain (other parts from reference TRBV30 and TRBJ1-5): SQTIHQWPATLVQPVGSPLSLECTVEGTSNPNLYWYRQAAGRGLQLLFYSVGIGQISSEVPQNLSASRPQDRQFILSSKKLLLSDSGFYLCAWSTGRNNQPQHFGDGTRLSIL.

This chain connects TRBV21-1 to TRBJ2-5; no DNA check was done on the table's D call, TRBD2. TRBV21-1 is listed as a pseudogene. The CDR3 totals 12 residues. As DNA, the CDR3 is TGTGCCAGCAGACGGGACCAAGAGACCCAGTACTTC. Translated: CASRRDQETQYF.

This clone has just a few counts. The V call is TRBV4-2, the J call TRBJ2-1; D unclear. CDR1 and CDR2 from the germline V gene are LGHNA and YNFKEQ. The V end lost 3 bases, the J end lost 0 bases, and 15 bases lay between the germline ends. This CDR3 comprises 17 residues. The CDR3 bases are TGTGCCAGCAGCCAGCTTTTAACTCACAGCTCCTACAATGAGCAGTTCTTC. It codes for CASSQLLTHSSYNEQFF.

The chain uses TRBV29-1 and TRBJ2-3; D possibly matches TRBD1 or TRBD2 (5 bases each). The germline CDR1 and CDR2 sequences are SQVTM and ANQGSEA. The CDR3 sequence is 13 residues long. Trimming left V 5 bases short and J 1 base short, with 10 bases between. The CDR3 is CSVSGRGTDTQYF. The CDR3 DNA follows: TGCAGCGTTTCAGGGCGGGGCACAGATACGCAGTATTTT.

The rearrangement uses TRBV7-8 and TRBJ1-4; perhaps TRBD1 as D (5 bases). Germline CDR1 reads SGHVS; CDR2 reads FQNEAQ. The CDR3 runs to 18 residues. V lost 5 bases and J 0 bases, leaving 19 bases between the germline ends. The CDR3 protein is CASSPRGGGTATNEKLFF. CDR3 bases: TGTGCCAGCAGCCCACGGGGGGGAGGGACGGCAACTAATGAAAAACTGTTTTTT. Drawing the rest from reference TRBV7-8 and TRBJ1-4, the complete variable domain is GAGVSQSPRYKVAKRGQDVALRCDPISGHVSLFWYQQALGQGPEFLTYFQNEAQLDKSGLPSDRFFAERPEGSVSTLKIQRTQQEDSAVYLCASSPRGGGTATNEKLFFGSGTQLSVL.

The chain employs TRBV30 and TRBJ2-7; TRBD2 might be the D (5 bases). Trimming pared 1 base from V and 5 bases from J, leaving 15 bases between. This CDR3 has 14 amino acids. CDR1 is GTSNPN, CDR2 SVGIG, per germline (reference sequence). The CDR3 reads CAWSGGGSPDEQYF. The CDR3 DNA reads TGTGCCTGGAGTGGTGGCGGGTCCCCTGACGAGCAGTACTTC.

This CDR3 is CASSPGLAGAHEQFF. The CDR3 region has the DNA TGTGCCAGCAGCCCCGGACTAGCGGGAGCACATGAGCAGTTCTTC. The chain carries TRBV7-3 and TRBJ2-1; TRBD2 aligns across 13 bases. Germline V CDR1 and CDR2: SGHTA, FQGTGA. The CDR3 covers 15 residues. The V segment lost 5 bases and the J segment 8 bases; nucleotides outside the gene matches: 6.

Concerning this clone itself: One base separates it from a far larger clone, so it is likely a read error. Within the sample, other DNA sequences also encode this same CDR3. This rearrangement joins TRBV7-9 to TRBJ1-1, with 7 bases lining up with TRBD1. Germline V CDR1 and CDR2: SEHNR, FQNEAQ (reference sequence). The CDR3 extends over 18 amino acids. The DNA for the CDR3 is TGTGCCAGCAGCCCACCAGTAGTCGGACAGGTGATGAACACCGAAGCTTTCTTT. Its translation: CASSPPVVGQVMNTEAFF.

This clone turned up a few times. This chain connects TRBV4-3 to TRBJ2-3, with unresolved D. V was clipped by 0 bases and J by 0 bases, with 16 bases between them. The germline gives CDR1 LGHNA, CDR2 YSLEER. The CDR3 loop spans 18 amino acids. CDR3: CASSQEGPFIRSTDTQYF. In nucleotides, the CDR3 is TGCGCCAGCAGCCAAGAGGGCCCCTTTATACGGAGCACAGATACGCAGTATTTT.